These 18 T cell receptor beta chains were sequenced from one sample in a study of shared clonotypes between healthy human individuals. TCRdb's table, derived via immunoSEQ multiplex PCR, lists solely in-frame clones and lacks some. The table shows about 2 million clones, with 85% to 95% occurring only once. Sample: naive CD4+ T cells sorted from blood. Subset here: CD45RA+ positively selected. The receptors derive from a man aged 18 to 29 in good health.

J is TRBJ2-2 and V is TRBV27; D unclear. Germline V gene sequence: CDR1 MNHEY, CDR2 SMNVEV (reference sequence). With 4 bases removed from V and 2 bases from J, the gap between germline ends came to 20 bases. The CDR3 sequence is 18 residues long. In DNA, the CDR3 is TGTGCCAGCAGTTCGCCCTCGTTGAAATCACCTAACACCGGGGAGCTGTTTTTT. Translated: CASSSPSLKSPNTGELFF.

There are a few counts of this clone. This chain connects TRBV25-1 to TRBJ2-7; D is perhaps TRBD1 (5 bases). The CDR3 has 14 amino acids. The germline CDR1 and CDR2 sequences are MGHDK and SYGVNS. Trimming removed 1 base from V and 7 bases from J, with 14 bases in between. CDR3 DNA: TGTGCCAGCAGTGAATGGGTCGGACAAGGGGAGCAGTACTTC. It codes for CASSEWVGQGEQYF.

The chain employs TRBV29-1 and TRBJ2-1; D perhaps matches TRBD1 (5 bases). The germline CDR1 and CDR2 sequences are SQVTM and ANQGSEA. V was cut by 4 bases and J by 8 bases, with 9 bases left in between. This CDR3 contains 11 residues. The CDR3 spells CSVAGFDEQFF. CDR3 nucleotides: TGCAGCGTTGCAGGGTTTGATGAGCAGTTCTTC.

This chain links TRBV9 with TRBJ2-7, with D possibly matching TRBD2 (6 bases). Germline-derived CDR1 and CDR2 are SGDLS and YYNGEE. V lost 3 bases and J lost 4, with 14 bases in between. The CDR3 has 14 residues. CDR3 bases: TGTGCCAGCAGCGCCACAAGCGGGCCTTACGAGCAGTACTTC. This gives the protein CASSATSGPYEQYF.

This clone has only one observation. The chain carries TRBV2 and TRBJ1-5; D gene uncertain. This CDR3 contains 14 residues. The V gene lost 2 bases and the J gene lost 3 bases, with 8 bases spanning the gap. Germline V CDR1 and CDR2: SNHLY, FYNNEI. Here the CDR3 DNA reads TGTGCCAGCAGTGAAACCAGCGTCAATCAGCCCCAGCATTTT. This gives the protein CASSETSVNQPQHF.

This chain joins TRBV28 and TRBJ1-2; 8 bases line up with TRBD1. This CDR3 has 14 residues. Germline-derived CDR1 and CDR2 are MDHEN and SYDVKM. V lost 9 bases to trimming and J lost 6 bases; unmatched junction nucleotides: 12. CDR3 bases: TGTGCCAGTGATCGCGAAGGACAGGGAAATGGCTACACCTTC. This sequence encodes CASDREGQGNGYTF.

The chain combines TRBV6-5 with TRBJ2-1; TRBD1 agrees at 7 bases. CDR3 length equals 16 residues. The germline V gene has CDR1 MNHEY and CDR2 SVGAGI. V lost 0 bases, J lost 9 bases, and 11 bases stayed unmatched. CDR3 sequence (DNA): TGTGCCAGCAGTTACTCCAACAGGGGCGAGTATGGTGAGCAGTTCTTC. It yields the protein CASSYSNRGEYGEQFF.

Turning to this clone: This may be a read error, as it is one base from a much larger clone. Other DNA sequences in this sample translate to the same CDR3. The chain has TRBV29-1 and TRBJ2-3, with D possibly being TRBD1 (5 bases). The CDR3 is 10 amino acids. The germline V and J ends were trimmed by 7 bases and 3 bases, with 5 bases remaining between them. Germline V gives CDR1 SQVTM, CDR2 ANQGSEA. CDR3 DNA sequence: TGCAGCGCAGGGACAGATACGCAGTATTTT. Its protein product is CSAGTDTQYF.

V and J are TRBV7-8 and TRBJ1-2; maybe TRBD1 (5 bases). The CDR3 is made up of 13 amino acids. Per the germline V gene, CDR1 is SGHVS and CDR2 is FQNEAQ. Trimming shortened V by 5 bases and J by 8 bases, and 15 bases separated the two germline ends. The CDR3 here is CASSQGGVWGYTF. DNA for the CDR3: TGTGCCAGCAGCCAGGGAGGGGTTTGGGGCTACACCTTC. The whole variable domain, filled in from reference TRBV7-8 and TRBJ1-2, reads GAGVSQSPRYKVAKRGQDVALRCDPISGHVSLFWYQQALGQGPEFLTYFQNEAQLDKSGLPSDRFFAERPEGSVSTLKIQRTQQEDSAVYLCASSQGGVWGYTFGSGTRLTVV.

The gene calls are TRBV6-4 and TRBJ1-6, with a possible D match to TRBD1 (5 bases). This CDR3 has 13 residues. Germline CDR1 and CDR2: MRHNA and SNTAGT. V lost 2 bases to trimming and J lost 10 bases, with 9 bases between them. The CDR3 coding sequence is TGTGCCAGCAGTGACAGGGGAGGATCACCCCTCCACTTT. Protein product: CASSDRGGSPLHF.

This clone appeared many times. The chain employs TRBV5-1 and TRBJ2-6; D is unclear. The CDR3 totals 17 residues. Per the germline V gene, CDR1 is SGHRS and CDR2 is YFSETQ. V lost 4 bases, J lost 1 base, and 15 bases lay in between. Written as DNA, the CDR3 is TGCGCCAGCAGCCCCACGACGTATACTTCTGGGGCCAACGTCCTGACTTTC. It specifies CASSPTTYTSGANVLTF.

The chain uses TRBV10-3 and TRBJ1-1; perhaps TRBD1 as D (5 bases). The CDR3 contains 13 residues. The germline gives CDR1 ENHRY, CDR2 SYGVKD. Trimming shortened V by 11 bases and J by 0 bases, and 13 bases separated the two germline ends. CDR3 residues: CAVQVVMNTEAFF. The CDR3 region has the DNA TGTGCCGTACAGGTCGTCATGAACACTGAAGCTTTCTTT.

This clone was detected once. The identical CDR3 is also encoded by other nucleotide sequences in the sample. V gene TRBV18 combines with J gene TRBJ2-7; 10 bases are a match to TRBD2. J gave up 2 bases and V 6 bases, and 7 bases lay outside the gene matches. The CDR3 runs 15 residues. Germline lookup yields CDR1 KGHSH and CDR2 LQKENI. CDR3 sequence reads: CASSPGLAGAYEQYF. The CDR3 coding sequence is TGTGCCAGCTCCCCGGGGCTAGCGGGGGCCTACGAGCAGTACTTC. Full variable domain (missing parts from reference TRBV18 and TRBJ2-7): NAGVMQNPRHLVRRRGQEARLRCSPMKGHSHVYWYRQLPEEGLKFMVYLQKENIIDESGMPKERFSAEFPKEGPSILRIQQVVRGDSAAYFCASSPGLAGAYEQYFGPGTRLTVT.

This clone appeared a single time. The chain joins TRBV11-2 to TRBJ1-1, with 8 bases identical to TRBD1. After removal of 3 bases from V and 1 base from J, the junction contained 1 base not matched to a gene. Germline CDR1 and CDR2: SGHAT and FQNNGV. This CDR3 has 14 residues. CDR3 loop: CASSFDRGNTEAFF. The CDR3 DNA sequence: TGTGCCAGCAGCTTTGACAGGGGGAACACTGAAGCTTTCTTT.

This chain links TRBV7-9 with TRBJ2-1; D unresolved. The CDR3 covers 14 residues. Germline CDR1 SEHNR, CDR2 FQNEAQ (reference sequence). Trimming took 1 base from V and 10 from J, leaving 14 bases between them. CDR3 residues: CASSLGVSQREQFF. The DNA for the CDR3 is TGTGCCAGCAGCTTAGGGGTTTCACAAAGGGAGCAGTTCTTC.

Turning to this clone: Other nucleotide sequences from this sample produce the same CDR3. The V and J genes are TRBV5-1 and TRBJ2-7; 7 positions agree with TRBD2. J lost 0 bases, V lost 5 bases, and 5 bases had no gene match. Per germline, CDR1 SGHRS and CDR2 YFSETQ. The CDR3 loop spans 14 amino acids. Written as DNA, the CDR3 is TGCGCCAGCAGGGTAAGCGGGGACTCCTACGAGCAGTACTTC. It specifies CASRVSGDSYEQYF.

The rearrangement links TRBV4-3 to TRBJ1-1; D is unclear. The CDR3 spans 15 residues. V dropped 1 base and J dropped 0 bases, with 9 bases sitting between them. Per the germline V gene, CDR1 is LGHNA and CDR2 is YSLEER. For the CDR3, the DNA is TGCGCCAGCAGCCAAGCTACCTTAATGAACACTGAAGCTTTCTTT. Translation: CASSQATLMNTEAFF.

The chain combines TRBV6-6 with TRBJ2-3; D unresolved. V gave up 2 bases and J gave up 6 bases, with 9 bases separating them. From germline, CDR1 is MNHNY and CDR2 SVGAGI (reference sequence). The CDR3 sequence is 13 residues long. The CDR3 loop is CASSYRSADTQYF. The CDR3 DNA is TGTGCCAGCAGTTACCGGAGTGCTGATACGCAGTATTTT.